This TCR beta chain was identified in a study of cytomegalovirus exposure and HLA in healthy donors. This CDR3 has 22 residues. The germline V gene has CDR1 SNHLY and CDR2 FYNNEI. The V end lost 4 bases, the J end lost 9 bases, and 40 bases lay between the germline ends. The repertoire was sequenced with immunoSEQ multiplex PCR; TCRdb's copy has only in-frame clones and lacks some. There are some 200,000 clones in the sample; about nine tenths occur only once, and around 1.1% lies in the top ten. In the case of this clone: Its target is unknown.

Points from the study as a whole: The study labeled roughly 160 TCR beta chains cytomegalovirus-associated.

The source is a woman in her late teens or twenties in good health and CMV-seronegative. The sequencing sample was made of PBMCs. The rearrangement uses TRBV2 and TRBJ2-1; perhaps TRBD1 as D (11 bases). In DNA, the CDR3 is TGTGCCAGCAGTGGCCCGGGACAGGGGGGTTTTTGGGCTAGCGGGAGCATGTTTGAGCAGTTCTTC. Translation gives CASSGPGQGGFWASGSMFEQFF.